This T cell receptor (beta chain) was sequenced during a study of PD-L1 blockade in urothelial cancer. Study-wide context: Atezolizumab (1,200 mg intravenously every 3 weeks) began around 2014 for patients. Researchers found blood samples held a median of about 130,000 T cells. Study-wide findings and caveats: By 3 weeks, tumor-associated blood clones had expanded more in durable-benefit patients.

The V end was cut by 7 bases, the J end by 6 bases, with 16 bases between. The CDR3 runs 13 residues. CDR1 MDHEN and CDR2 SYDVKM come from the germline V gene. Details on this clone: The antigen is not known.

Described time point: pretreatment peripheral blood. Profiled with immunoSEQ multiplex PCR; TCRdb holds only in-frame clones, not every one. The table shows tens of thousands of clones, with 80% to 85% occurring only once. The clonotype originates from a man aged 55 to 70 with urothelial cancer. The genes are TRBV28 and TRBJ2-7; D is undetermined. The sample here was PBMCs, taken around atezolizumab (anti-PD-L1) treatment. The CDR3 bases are TGTGCCAGCAAATCTGGCGGAACCGGCGAGCAGTACTTC. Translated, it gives CASKSGGTGEQYF.